These 27 T cell receptor beta chains originate from one sample sequenced in a study of blood T cell repertoires in COVID-19 (dated by TCRdb to about 2020). The library was made by the immunoSEQ multiplex PCR assay. Not all clones reach the TCRdb copy of this immuneACCESS table, which keeps in-frame sequences only. Checked studies attribute under half of the gap to unresolved V genes and leave the rest unexplained. The sample yields about 250,000 clones; around 86% were counted once. 1.5% to 2% of the sample comes from the top ten. Sequenced sample: peripheral blood. The receptors here all came from a woman aged 55-70 years who had recovered from COVID-19.

The chain links TRBV18 to TRBJ1-3; 10 bases agree with TRBD1. In germline, CDR1 is KGHSH, CDR2 LQKENI. This CDR3 is 16 amino acids long. Trimming took 4 bases from V and 0 from J; bases not matched to a gene: 3. CDR3 region: CASSQGQGSSGNTIYF. The CDR3 bases are TGTGCCAGCTCACAGGGACAGGGGTCCTCTGGAAACACCATATATTTT.

The V and J genes are TRBV4-2 and TRBJ1-4; 7 bases are a match to TRBD1. The V gene end was trimmed by 0 bases and the J gene end by 14 bases; junction bases not matched to a gene: 9. Germline V lookup: CDR1 LGHNA, CDR2 YNFKEQ. The CDR3 runs 14 residues. The CDR3 sequence: CASSQDRQTGFLFF. DNA for the CDR3: TGTGCCAGCAGCCAAGATCGGCAGACAGGGTTTCTGTTTTTT.

The rearrangement uses TRBV13 and TRBJ2-2; D might be TRBD1 (5 bases). Trimming took 10 bases from V and 6 from J, leaving 9 bases between them. The CDR3 is made up of 11 amino acids. Per germline, CDR1 PRHDT and CDR2 FYEKMQ (reference sequence). CDR3 region: CATIGAGELFF. The CDR3 DNA sequence: TGTGCCACTATAGGGGCCGGGGAGCTGTTTTTT. Filled out from reference TRBV13 and TRBJ2-2, the complete variable domain reads AAGVIQSPRHLIKEKRETATLKCYPIPRHDTVYWYQQGPGQDPQFLISFYEKMQSDKGSIPDRFSAQQFSDYHSELNMSSLELGDSALYFCATIGAGELFFGEGSRLTVL.

The V call is TRBV7-2, the J call TRBJ1-3; D ambiguous. Trimming pared 2 bases from V and 0 bases from J, leaving 8 bases between. This CDR3 spans 15 amino acids. CDR1 is SGHTA and CDR2 is FQGNSA in the germline V gene. CDR3 in amino acids: CASSLFYSSGNTIYF. CDR3 nucleotide sequence: TGTGCCAGCAGCTTATTTTATAGCTCTGGAAACACCATATATTTT.

V gene TRBV6-6 combines with J gene TRBJ1-5; the D is unclear. CDR3 length: 13 amino acids. Trimming took 7 bases from V and 3 from J, leaving 10 bases between them. Germline V gene data show CDR1 as MNHNY and CDR2 as SVGAGI (reference sequence). CDR3 in amino acids: CASNRVLNQPQHF. The CDR3 bases are TGTGCCAGCAATAGAGTCCTCAATCAGCCCCAGCATTTT.

The chain links TRBV7-2 to TRBJ2-6; D gene ambiguous. Trimming removed 3 bases from V and 0 bases from J, with 3 bases in between. The CDR3 contains 14 residues. Germline V lookup: CDR1 SGHTA, CDR2 FQGNSA. The CDR3 region has the DNA TGTGCCAGCAGCTTCTCCTCTGGGGCCAACGTCCTGACTTTC. As protein: CASSFSSGANVLTF.

V and J are TRBV15 and TRBJ2-7, with D perhaps TRBD2 (5 bases). V was trimmed by 0 bases and J by 6 bases, leaving 18 bases between them. CDR1 is LNHNV and CDR2 is YYDKDF in the germline V gene (reference sequence). The CDR3 is 16 amino acids. The CDR3 nucleotides read TGTGCCACCAGCAGAGAGGTCTGGGAGTCACCCCCCGAGCAGTACTTC. Translated: CATSREVWESPPEQYF.

The chain's CDR3 is CASSQDSGFNNSPLHF. CDR3 bases: TGCGCCAGCAGCCAAGATTCCGGGTTTAATAATTCACCCCTCCACTTT. The V and J genes are TRBV4-1 and TRBJ1-6; the D is unclear. Germline CDR1 reads MGHRA; CDR2 reads YSYEKL. The CDR3 contains 16 residues. Trimming removed 0 bases from V and 5 bases from J, with 11 bases in between.

The chain employs TRBV18 and TRBJ1-5; D is uncertain. The CDR3 covers 15 residues. CDR1 and CDR2 from the germline V gene are KGHSH and LQKENI. V was cut by 3 bases and J by 0 bases, with 9 bases left in between. CDR3 DNA sequence: TGTGCCAGCTCACCCGACACCCATAGCAATCAGCCCCAGCATTTT. It translates to CASSPDTHSNQPQHF.

DNA of the CDR3: TGTGCCAGCAGCGTAGAGCTAGCTTTCACAGATACGCAGTATTTT. Its translation: CASSVELAFTDTQYF. This chain links TRBV9 with TRBJ2-3, with TRBD2 as a possible D gene (5 bases). The length of the CDR3 is 15 residues. Germline V CDR1 and CDR2: SGDLS, YYNGEE. The germline V and J ends were trimmed by 0 bases and 2 bases, with 10 bases remaining between them.

J is TRBJ2-3 and V is TRBV6-4, with D unclear. V gave up 0 bases and J gave up 0 bases, with 7 bases separating them. Germline V gives CDR1 MRHNA, CDR2 SNTAGT. The CDR3 contains 15 residues. CDR3 protein: CASSDSQASTDTQYF. Here the CDR3 DNA reads TGTGCCAGCAGTGACTCCCAAGCTAGCACAGATACGCAGTATTTT.

V is TRBV27 and J is TRBJ2-7, with 8 nucleotides matching TRBD2. The CDR3 contains 16 residues. Germline loops: CDR1 MNHEY, CDR2 SMNVEV (reference sequence). The junction had 7 bases not matched to a gene; V was cut back by 2 bases and J by 1 base. In nucleotides, the CDR3 is TGTGCCAGCAGTTTAAACCCCCGCGGGGGGTCCTACGAGCAGTACTTC. This gives the protein CASSLNPRGGSYEQYF.

This sequence joins TRBV6-4 and TRBJ2-3; 7 bases match TRBD2. Germline assignment: CDR1 MRHNA and CDR2 SNTAGT. The CDR3 runs 14 residues. V was clipped by 5 bases and J by 2 bases; unmatched bases: 4. The CDR3 protein is CASSWGGDTDTQYF. As DNA, the CDR3 is TGTGCCAGCAGTTGGGGGGGAGACACAGATACGCAGTATTTT.

CDR3 sequence: CASSTQGVRNQPQHF. In DNA, the CDR3 is TGTGCCAGCAGTACCCAGGGGGTGCGCAATCAGCCCCAGCATTTT. V is TRBV2 and J is TRBJ1-5; 7 bases agree with TRBD1. The CDR3 contains 15 residues. The V and J ends lost 5 bases and 2 bases, in that order; junction bases with no gene match: 6. From germline, CDR1 is SNHLY and CDR2 FYNNEI.

This sequence joins TRBV19 and TRBJ2-3; tentative D call: TRBD2 (6 bases). This CDR3 is built from 15 residues. CDR1 and CDR2 from the germline V gene are LNHDA and SQIVND (reference sequence). Trimming took 7 bases from V and 4 from J, leaving 18 bases between them. In DNA form, the CDR3 reads TGTGCCAGTATCCCCCGGGCGGGGCGGGCAGATACGCAGTATTTT. Protein product: CASIPRAGRADTQYF. Filled out from reference TRBV19 and TRBJ2-3, the complete variable domain reads DGGITQSPKYLFRKEGQNVTLSCEQNLNHDAMYWYRQDPGQGLRLIYYSQIVNDFQKGDIAEGYSVSREKKESFPLTVTSAQKNPTAFYLCASIPRAGRADTQYFGPGTRLTVL.

V and J are TRBV5-1 and TRBJ1-5, with D unresolved. Germline values: CDR1 SGHRS, CDR2 YFSETQ. Trimming removed 2 bases at V and 2 bases at J, with 14 bases between. The CDR3 covers 16 residues. The CDR3 DNA follows: TGCGCCAGCAGCTTAGGTGACAAAATGGGCAATCAGCCCCAGCATTTT. This sequence encodes CASSLGDKMGNQPQHF.

The chain couples TRBV4-1 to TRBJ2-2; D gene ambiguous. This CDR3 contains 17 residues. Germline V gives CDR1 MGHRA, CDR2 YSYEKL. V gave up 0 bases and J gave up 2 bases, with 13 bases separating them. In nucleotides, the CDR3 is TGCGCCAGCAGCCAAGATCTGATCTATCGAAACACCGGGGAGCTGTTTTTT. Protein: CASSQDLIYRNTGELFF.

CDR3 nucleotide sequence: TGCGCCAGCAGCTTGGACCCGAGTGGGGGCGCTGAAGCTTTCTTT. Residues: CASSLDPSGGAEAFF. This chain joins TRBV5-1 and TRBJ1-1; D perhaps matches TRBD1 (6 bases). CDR1 and CDR2 from the germline V gene are SGHRS and YFSETQ. V was cut by 0 bases and J by 6 bases, with 15 bases left in between. The CDR3 consists of 15 residues.

The chain recombines TRBV19 with TRBJ2-1; 14 bases are shared with TRBD2. V lost 2 bases to trimming and J lost 0 bases; unmatched junction nucleotides: 9. CDR3 length: 20 amino acids. Germline V gene lookup returns CDR1 LNHDA and CDR2 SQIVND (reference sequence). CDR3 residues: CASSIPRGTSGGSSYNEQFF. The CDR3 coding sequence is TGTGCCAGTAGTATACCCCGAGGGACTAGCGGGGGTAGCTCCTACAATGAGCAGTTCTTC.

The V and J genes are TRBV9 and TRBJ2-7; 8 nucleotides agree with TRBD1. CDR1 and CDR2 from the germline V gene are SGDLS and YYNGEE. Unmatched junction bases numbered 5, after V lost 0 bases and J lost 3 bases. This CDR3 comprises 15 residues. The CDR3 region is CASSVGQGFHYEQYF. The DNA for the CDR3 is TGTGCCAGCAGCGTAGGACAGGGGTTCCACTACGAGCAGTACTTC.

This chain joins TRBV3-1 (or the pseudogene TRBV3-2) and TRBJ2-3; 7 nucleotides agree with TRBD1. CDR3 length equals 13 residues. With 3 bases clipped from V and 8 bases from J, the junction kept 5 bases outside the gene matches. CDR1 LGHDT and CDR2 YNNKEL come from the germline V gene (reference sequence). The CDR3: CASSQGAGGTQYF. CDR3 nucleotide sequence: TGTGCCAGCAGCCAGGGGGCAGGGGGTACGCAGTATTTT.

CDR3 DNA sequence: TGTGCCAGCACTCCACCGGGGTCTACAGATACGCAGTATTTT. Translating gives CASTPPGSTDTQYF. This chain uses TRBV7-9 with TRBJ2-3; D perhaps matches TRBD2 (5 bases). V shed 7 bases and J shed 3 bases, with 14 bases lying between them. The CDR3 loop spans 14 amino acids. CDR1 is SEHNR and CDR2 is FQNEAQ in the germline V gene (reference sequence).

This chain joins TRBV5-1 and TRBJ2-1; 7 positions agree with TRBD1. V was pared by 2 bases and J by 7 bases, with 9 bases of the junction left unmatched. This CDR3 has 15 residues. Germline-derived CDR1 and CDR2 are SGHRS and YFSETQ. CDR3 sequence (DNA): TGCGCCAGCAGCTTCCGACAGGGTTTTGTGAATGAGCAGTTCTTC. Translation gives CASSFRQGFVNEQFF.

This sequence joins TRBV7-2 and TRBJ2-2, with TRBD2 matching 9 bases. Germline CDR1 is SGHTA and CDR2 is FQGNSA. The CDR3 contains 16 residues. V was clipped by 5 bases and J by 3 bases; unmatched bases: 7. CDR3 in amino acids: CASSQAGGGYTGELFF. The CDR3 DNA reads as TGTGCCAGCAGCCAGGCGGGAGGGGGTTACACCGGGGAGCTGTTTTTT.

The chain is built from TRBV19 and TRBJ2-3; maybe TRBD1 (6 bases). V dropped 7 bases and J dropped 4 bases, with 15 bases sitting between them. The length of the CDR3 is 14 residues. Germline V CDR1 and CDR2: LNHDA, SQIVND (reference sequence). DNA for the CDR3: TGTGCCAGTAACAACGGACGGACAGCAGATACGCAGTATTTT. Protein product: CASNNGRTADTQYF.

The gene calls are TRBV10-3 and TRBJ2-5, with a tentative D call TRBD2 (7 bases). The CDR3 has 15 residues. The V end lost 7 bases, the J end lost 5 bases, and 20 bases lay between the germline ends. CDR1 is ENHRY, CDR2 SYGVKD, per germline. CDR3 loop: CAIMEGRGPRETQYF. In DNA, the CDR3 is TGTGCCATCATGGAGGGGCGGGGGCCCCGGGAGACCCAGTACTTC.

This rearrangement joins TRBV5-4 to TRBJ2-1; 7 positions agree with TRBD1. The CDR3 length is 14 residues. V shed 4 bases, J shed 2 bases, and the junction held 3 bases outside the gene matches. Germline loops: CDR1 SGHNT, CDR2 YYREEE (reference sequence). The CDR3 sequence is CASSPTGPYNEQFF. CDR3 nucleotide sequence: TGTGCCAGCAGCCCGACAGGGCCCTACAATGAGCAGTTCTTC. Full variable domain (missing parts from reference TRBV5-4 and TRBJ2-1): ETGVTQSPTHLIKTRGQQVTLRCSSQSGHNTVSWYQQALGQGPQFIFQYYREEENGRGNFPPRFSGLQFPNYSSELNVNALELDDSALYLCASSPTGPYNEQFFGPGTRLTVL.